A selection of T cell receptor beta chains follows, all from one sample in a study of T cells after posttransplantation cyclophosphamide. Measured with immunoSEQ multiplex PCR; TCRdb has only the in-frame clones, and not every one. Of approximately 19,000 clones in the sample, roughly 87% were seen once. Sequencing was performed on PBMCs, taken after allogeneic stem cell transplant with posttransplant cyclophosphamide. Receptors originate from a female patient in her thirties or forties who received an allogeneic stem cell transplant from a related donor, was CMV-positive, and had no GVHD. Some T cells may possibly be graft donor cells. The CDR3 runs from the conserved cysteine through the conserved F or W. Fields, in order: V gene, D gene, clone size, J gene, CDR3 length, CDR3 DNA, CDR3 protein. D genes are given only for firm matches. The size entry is marked missing in some rows and otherwise reads once, few, many or a size class.

TRBV30	-	-	TRBJ1-2	12	TGTGCCTGGAGTACAGGGCTGTATGGCTACACCTTC	CAWSTGLYGYTF
TRBV7-6	-	-	TRBJ1-1	13	TGTGCCAGCAGCTCCGACAGGAACACTGAAGCTTTCTTT	CASSSDRNTEAFF
TRBV5-6	TRBD2	-	TRBJ2-7	13	TGTGCCAGCAGCTCAGGACTAGGCTACGAGCAGTACTTC	CASSSGLGYEQYF
TRBV6-6	-	-	TRBJ2-1	14	TGTGCCAGCACAGGAAGCTTGGGGCCCAATGAGCAGTTCTTC	CASTGSLGPNEQFF
TRBV29-1	TRBD1	-	TRBJ1-1	14	TGCAGCGGGCGACAGGGGCTTATGAACACTGAAGCTTTCTTT	CSGRQGLMNTEAFF
TRBV5-1	-	-	TRBJ2-7	16	TGCGCCAGCAGCTTGCAGGGGGCGGGAGTAAACTACGAGCAGTACTTC	CASSLQGAGVNYEQYF
TRBV18	TRBD1	-	TRBJ2-2	14	TGTGCCATCCGGACAGGGAGCAACACCGGGGAGCTGTTTTTT	CAIRTGSNTGELFF
TRBV11-2	TRBD1	-	TRBJ1-2	19	TGTGCCAGCAGCCGCTCCACGGGACAGGGTGGGGGGGATAACTATGGCTACACCTTC	CASSRSTGQGGGDNYGYTF
TRBV6-4	-	-	TRBJ2-2	16	TGTGCCAGCAGTGACTCGATAGAGGAACAGGGCGGGGAGCTGTTTTTT	CASSDSIEEQGGELFF
TRBV30	TRBD1	once	TRBJ1-5	14	TGTGCCTGGACCCCGGACAGGGGCAATCAGCCCCAGCATTTT	CAWTPDRGNQPQHF
TRBV10-3	TRBD1	few	TRBJ1-1	15	TGTGCCACCCAGGGGGGGACAGGGGGTAATACTGAAGCTTTCTTT	CATQGGTGGNTEAFF
TRBV5-1	TRBD1	-	TRBJ2-7	16	TGCGCCAGCAGCCTCCACCTACAGGGGGCGCAGGACGAGCAGTACTTC	CASSLHLQGAQDEQYF
TRBV19	-	-	TRBJ1-1	14	TGTGCCAGTAGTATCACAGGGACCTGGACTGAAGCTTTCTTT	CASSITGTWTEAFF
TRBV4-1	-	-	TRBJ1-3	15	TGCGCCAGCAGCCAATTTAGGGGTGGAGGAAACACCATATATTTT	CASSQFRGGGNTIYF
TRBV6-5	TRBD1	-	TRBJ2-7	13	TGTGCCAGCAGTCCCCGACAGGGGAACGAGCAGTACTTC	CASSPRQGNEQYF
TRBV6-5	TRBD2	once	TRBJ2-7	16	TGTGCCAGCAGTTACTCTCGGGGGAGGGCCACTTACGAGCAGTACTTC	CASSYSRGRATYEQYF
TRBV7-9	-	-	TRBJ2-5	12	TGTGCCAGCAGCTTAGTAAGCGAGACCCAGTACTTC	CASSLVSETQYF
TRBV19	-	-	TRBJ2-7	13	TGTGCCAGTAGTATAGTACTAGCCTACGAGCAGTACTTC	CASSIVLAYEQYF
TRBV30	-	-	TRBJ1-5	15	TGTGCCTGGAGTCCGGTCGGGGATAGCAATCAGCCCCAGCATTTT	CAWSPVGDSNQPQHF
TRBV28	TRBD2	-	TRBJ2-3	13	TGTGCCACTGCTAGCGGAAGCACAGATACGCAGTATTTT	CATASGSTDTQYF
TRBV9	-	-	TRBJ2-1	15	TGTGCCAGCAGCGTACTAGCGAACTCCTACAATGAGCAGTTCTTC	CASSVLANSYNEQFF
TRBV9	-	-	TRBJ2-2	16	TGTGCCAGCAGCGTAGGAGCGGTAGCGAACACCGGGGAGCTGTTTTTT	CASSVGAVANTGELFF
TRBV7-9	TRBD1	once	TRBJ1-2	15	TGTGCCAGCAGCGAAGGACAGGGTATCATGTATGGCTACACCTTC	CASSEGQGIMYGYTF
TRBV28	-	-	TRBJ2-1	13	TGTGCCAGCAGTCCCTACTCCTACAATGAGCAGTTCTTC	CASSPYSYNEQFF
TRBV27	TRBD2	-	TRBJ2-6	19	TGTGCCAGCAGTTTTGACGGGAGGGCCGTGCCACTCAGGGCCAACGTCCTGACTTTC	CASSFDGRAVPLRANVLTF
TRBV7-9	TRBD1	-	TRBJ1-2	16	TGTGCCAGCAGCCCACGCCCGTGGGACAGGGTGTATGGCTACACCTTC	CASSPRPWDRVYGYTF
TRBV18	TRBD2	-	TRBJ2-7	19	TGTGCCAGCTCACTGTGGACTAGCGGGACTCGAATGGTATTAGGCGAGCAGTACTTC	CASSLWTSGTRMVLGEQYF
TRBV2	-	-	TRBJ1-4	16	TGTGCCAGCAGTGAAACCCACGGTTCAGTAATGACTAAACTGTTTTTT	CASSETHGSVMTKLFF
TRBV30	TRBD1	-	TRBJ1-3	18	TGTGCCTGGACAGGGACAGGGGGTCTTCTTGTCTCTGGAAACACCATATATTTT	CAWTGTGGLLVSGNTIYF
TRBV29-1	TRBD1	-	TRBJ1-3	18	TGCAGCGTTGAAGACCCTCGCCGGGACAGAGGCTCTGGAAACACCATATATTTT	CSVEDPRRDRGSGNTIYF
TRBV9	TRBD2	-	TRBJ2-1	15	TGTGCCAGCAGCCATGGACTAGCGGGATACAATGAGCAGTTCTTC	CASSHGLAGYNEQFF
TRBV28	-	-	TRBJ2-7	12	TGTGCCAGCACCACGGGTACCTACGAGCAGTACTTC	CASTTGTYEQYF
TRBV2	TRBD2	-	TRBJ2-3	16	TGTGCCAGAGAATTTCTAGCGGGAGGCTTCACAGATACGCAGTATTTT	CAREFLAGGFTDTQYF
TRBV6-1	TRBD1	-	TRBJ1-1	13	TGTGCCAGCAGTACAACAGGGGATACTGAAGCTTTCTTT	CASSTTGDTEAFF
TRBV5-1	-	once	TRBJ1-1	14	TGCGCCAGCAGCTACGGACAGCCGAACACTGAAGCTTTCTTT	CASSYGQPNTEAFF
TRBV7-9	TRBD1	-	TRBJ2-5	16	TGTGCCAGCAACCTGTGGCCAGACAGGGACCAAGAGACCCAGTACTTC	CASNLWPDRDQETQYF
TRBV7-9	-	-	TRBJ2-7	15	TGTGCCAGCAGCGTTAGTGGGAGTCGAACCTACGAGCAGTACTTC	CASSVSGSRTYEQYF
TRBV5-1	TRBD2	-	TRBJ2-3	16	TGCGCCAGCAGCTCTTATAGCGGGAGTAGCACAGATACGCAGTATTTT	CASSSYSGSSTDTQYF
TRBV2	TRBD1	-	TRBJ2-1	12	TGTGCCAGCCGGGACAGGCTCTTTGAGCAGTTCTTC	CASRDRLFEQFF
TRBV7-3	TRBD2	-	TRBJ2-3	16	TGTGCCAGCAGCTCGGGACTAGCGGGAGGGACAGATACGCAGTATTTT	CASSSGLAGGTDTQYF
TRBV11-2	-	once	TRBJ2-2	11	TGTGCCAGCAGATCAACCGGGGAGCTGTTTTTT	CASRSTGELFF
TRBV11-2	-	-	TRBJ2-7	12	TGTGCCAGCAGCTCCTACTCCTACGAGCAGTACTTC	CASSSYSYEQYF
TRBV5-4	-	-	TRBJ1-4	14	TGTGCCAGCAGCTTGGGACAGCCTAATGAAAAACTGTTTTTT	CASSLGQPNEKLFF
TRBV28	TRBD1	-	TRBJ2-5	18	TGTGCCAGCAGTTTATATAGGACAGGAGGTTTCAGGTCGGAGACCCAGTACTTC	CASSLYRTGGFRSETQYF
TRBV10-3	TRBD2	once	TRBJ2-7	14	TGTGCCATCAGGAAACTAGCGGGAGCCTACGAGCAGTACTTC	CAIRKLAGAYEQYF
TRBV5-1	TRBD2	-	TRBJ2-3	16	TGCGCCAGCAGCTTGGGTGCTAGCGGGAACACAGATACGCAGTATTTT	CASSLGASGNTDTQYF
TRBV6-4	TRBD2	-	TRBJ2-3	14	TGTGCCAGTTTACTAGCGGGAGGGCCAGATACGCAGTATTTT	CASLLAGGPDTQYF
TRBV2	-	-	TRBJ2-7	10	TGTGCCAGCAAGCTCAACGAGCAGTACTTC	CASKLNEQYF
TRBV28	TRBD1	-	TRBJ2-3	13	TGTGCCAGCAAGGGGCAGGGGGCAGATACGCAGTATTTT	CASKGQGADTQYF
TRBV5-1	TRBD1	-	TRBJ2-2	15	TGCGCCAGCAGCTCCGGACAGGGGGCTGACGGGGAGCTGTTTTTT	CASSSGQGADGELFF
TRBV6-1	TRBD1	once	TRBJ1-2	14	TGTGCCAGCAGTGACGAACAGGGGTTCGATGGCTACACCTTC	CASSDEQGFDGYTF
TRBV6-5	-	few	TRBJ2-7	14	TGTGCCAGCCGCTCGCTCGGACTCCTCTACGAGCAGTACTTC	CASRSLGLLYEQYF
TRBV19	TRBD2	-	TRBJ2-1	16	TGTGCCAGTAGTATCCCCCTAGCGGGAGGCGGGGATGAGCAGTTCTTC	CASSIPLAGGGDEQFF
TRBV28	-	once	TRBJ2-2	18	TGTGCCAGCAGTCCCACTGTTTTCGAGCGAAAGGGGACCGGGGAGCTGTTTTTT	CASSPTVFERKGTGELFF